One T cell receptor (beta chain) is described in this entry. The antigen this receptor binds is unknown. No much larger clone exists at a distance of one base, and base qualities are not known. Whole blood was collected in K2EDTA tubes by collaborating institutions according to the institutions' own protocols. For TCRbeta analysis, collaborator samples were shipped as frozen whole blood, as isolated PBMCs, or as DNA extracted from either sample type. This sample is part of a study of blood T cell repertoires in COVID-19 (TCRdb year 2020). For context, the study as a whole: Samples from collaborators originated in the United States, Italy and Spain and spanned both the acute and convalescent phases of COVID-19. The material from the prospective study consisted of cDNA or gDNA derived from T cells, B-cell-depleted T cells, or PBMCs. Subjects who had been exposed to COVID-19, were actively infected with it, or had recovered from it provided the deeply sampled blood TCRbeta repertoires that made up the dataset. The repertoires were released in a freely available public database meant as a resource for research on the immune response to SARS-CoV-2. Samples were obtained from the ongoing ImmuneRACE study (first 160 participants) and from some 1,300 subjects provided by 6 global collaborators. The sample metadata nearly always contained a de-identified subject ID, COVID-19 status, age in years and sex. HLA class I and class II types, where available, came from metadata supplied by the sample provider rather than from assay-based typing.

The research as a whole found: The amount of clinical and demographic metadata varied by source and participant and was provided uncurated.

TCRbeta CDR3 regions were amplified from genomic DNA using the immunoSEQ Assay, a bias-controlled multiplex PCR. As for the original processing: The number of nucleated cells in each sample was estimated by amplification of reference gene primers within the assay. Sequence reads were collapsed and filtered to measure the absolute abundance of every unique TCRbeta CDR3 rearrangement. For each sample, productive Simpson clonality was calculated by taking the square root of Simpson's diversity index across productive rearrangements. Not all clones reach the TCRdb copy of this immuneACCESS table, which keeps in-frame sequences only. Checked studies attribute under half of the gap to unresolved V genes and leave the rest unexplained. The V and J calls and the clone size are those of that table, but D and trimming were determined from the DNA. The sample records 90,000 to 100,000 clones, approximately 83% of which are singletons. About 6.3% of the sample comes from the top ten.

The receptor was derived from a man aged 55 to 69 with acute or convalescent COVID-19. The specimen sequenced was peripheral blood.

The CDR3 in this case is CASRPGTDSGNTIYF. The bases read TGTGCCAGCAGACCAGGGACAGACTCTGGAAACACCATATATTTT. The chain was built from TRBV7-3 and TRBJ1-3; 7 bases in the junction line up with TRBD1. The germline V gene provides CDR1 SGHTA and CDR2 FQGTGA. Ends trimmed: V by 6 bases, J by 0 bases; bases unmatched to a gene: 5. The CDR3 covers 15 residues, taking in both the cysteine and the phenylalanine. Only CDR3 DNA remains: 45 bases, in frame from the first base.